One and the same sample provided the 11 T cell receptor beta chains below, sequenced in a study of T cells in Graves' hyperthyroidism and ophthalmopathy. Using RNA transcripts as the source, TCR beta CDR3 regions were amplified. Primed by the HTBI set, a first-round RT-PCR was run on the TCR CDR3. TCRdb used MiXCR to reprocess the multiplex PCR reads, holding one entry per CDR3 protein. The sample records some 380,000 distinct CDR3 sequences, roughly 14% being singletons. The sequenced sample consisted of blood. Every receptor here comes from a man aged 25-45 years with Graves' hyperthyroidism that later progressed to Graves' ophthalmopathy.

This clonotype has at least ten counts. This rearrangement joins TRBV2 to TRBJ2-5, with 14 nucleotides matching TRBD2. Germline assignment: CDR1 SNHLY and CDR2 FYNNEI. The CDR3 is 17 amino acids. V gave up 6 bases and J gave up 1 base; unmatched junction bases: 7. The CDR3 DNA reads as TGTGCCAGCAGCTACGGGACTAGCGGGGGAGTCCAAGAGACCCAGTACTTC. The encoded protein is CASSYGTSGGVQETQYF.

This clonotype turned up a few times. The J gene is TRBJ2-7, the V gene TRBV7-2, with 7 positions matching TRBD2. The CDR3 loop spans 16 amino acids. Trimming at V came to 3 bases and at J to 7 bases, leaving 15 bases not matched to a gene. Germline V gene data show CDR1 as SGHTA and CDR2 as FQGNSA. For the CDR3, the DNA is TGTGCCAGCAGCTTGAGCGGTCTAGCGGAGTTGGGGGAGCAGTACTTC. It translates to CASSLSGLAELGEQYF.

This rearrangement joins TRBV5-1 to TRBJ1-3; tentatively, D is TRBD1 (5 bases). The CDR3 has 13 amino acids. Germline V lookup: CDR1 SGHRS, CDR2 YFSETQ. V was clipped by 6 bases and J by 4 bases, with 11 bases between them. Here the CDR3 DNA reads TGCGCCAGCACAAGGGGAGACGGAAACACCATATATTTT. Protein sequence: CASTRGDGNTIYF. Looking up the rest from reference TRBV5-1 and TRBJ1-3 gives the full variable domain: KAGVTQTPRYLIKTRGQQVTLSCSPISGHRSVSWYQQTPGQGLQFLFEYFSETQRNKGNFPGRFSGRQFSNSRSEMNVSTLELGDSALYLCASTRGDGNTIYFGEGSWLTVV.

The V gene is TRBV6-6, the J gene TRBJ1-2, with 9 bases identical to TRBD1. This CDR3 spans 15 amino acids. The V segment lost 0 bases and the J segment 4 bases; nucleotides outside the gene matches: 3. Germline V lookup: CDR1 MNHNY, CDR2 SVGAGI (reference sequence). Written as DNA, the CDR3 is TGTGCCAGCAGTTACTCGGGGACAGGGACCTATGGCTACACCTTC. This translates into CASSYSGTGTYGYTF.

This clonotype was seen a handful of times. The V gene is TRBV3-1, the J gene TRBJ1-2, with D maybe TRBD1 (6 bases). CDR1 and CDR2 (germline): LGHDT, YNNKEL (reference sequence). Deletions cut 1 base from V and 6 bases from J, with 9 bases between. This CDR3 comprises 13 residues. As DNA, the CDR3 is TGTGCCAGCAGCCAAGTAGGGGGTGATGGCTACACCTTC. Protein: CASSQVGGDGYTF.

This clonotype was seen a handful of times. The gene calls are TRBV7-8 and TRBJ2-1; possibly TRBD1 for D (6 bases). The CDR3 covers 16 residues. Deletions cut 4 bases from V and 4 bases from J, with 17 bases between. Germline CDR1 reads SGHVS; CDR2 reads FQNEAQ. The CDR3 loop reads CASSSPTGNRYNEQFF. CDR3 sequence (DNA): TGTGCCAGCAGCTCCCCGACAGGCAATAGGTACAATGAGCAGTTCTTC.

This clonotype was counted a few times. The V gene is TRBV30, the J gene TRBJ1-6; 10 bases are shared with TRBD1. Looked up from germline, CDR1 is GTSNPN and CDR2 is SVGIG (reference sequence). V gave up 0 bases and J gave up 7 bases; unmatched junction bases: 3. The CDR3 contains 15 residues. The CDR3 loop is CAWSVRTGGNSPLHF. The CDR3 bases are TGTGCCTGGAGTGTAAGGACAGGGGGGAATTCACCCCTCCACTTT.

This clonotype appeared many times. The V gene is TRBV6-5, the J gene TRBJ1-6, with 7 bases lining up with TRBD1. CDR3 length: 15 amino acids. V was pared by 2 bases and J by 5 bases, with 3 bases of the junction left unmatched. Germline V lookup: CDR1 MNHEY, CDR2 SVGAGI. CDR3 sequence: CASSYRGPDNSPLHF. The CDR3 DNA is TGTGCCAGCAGTTACAGGGGGCCCGATAATTCACCCCTCCACTTT.

This clonotype was detected many times. This sequence joins TRBV6-5 and TRBJ1-1, with D possibly matching TRBD1 (5 bases). Trimming removed 1 base from V and 1 base from J, with 13 bases in between. CDR1 and CDR2 from the germline V gene are MNHEY and SVGAGI. This CDR3 is built from 16 residues. Here the CDR3 reads CASSYWLGGSNTEAFF. In DNA form, the CDR3 reads TGTGCCAGCAGTTACTGGCTGGGGGGATCGAACACTGAAGCTTTCTTT.

This clonotype was counted at least ten times. The chain links TRBV18 to TRBJ1-4; D gene uncertain. The V end lost 0 bases, the J end lost 10 bases, and 15 bases lay between the germline ends. CDR3 length: 15 residues. Germline V CDR1 and CDR2: KGHSH, LQKENI. CDR3 in amino acids: CASSPPAGGRGKLFF. CDR3 sequence (DNA): TGTGCCAGCTCACCACCAGCGGGAGGCCGTGGAAAACTGTTTTTT.

This clonotype was detected ten times or more. The chain is built from TRBV20-1 and TRBJ2-7; D gene unclear. V was shortened by 5 bases and J by 0 bases, with 8 bases between the two germline ends. Germline V CDR1 and CDR2: DFQATT, SNEGSKA (reference sequence). This CDR3 has 12 amino acids. DNA of the CDR3: TGCAGTGCTTTGCGGAACTCCTACGAGCAGTACTTC. This encodes CSALRNSYEQYF.